This TCR beta chain was sequenced during a study of T cell changes during pregnancy in multiple sclerosis. Produced via immunoSEQ multiplex PCR; TCRdb's table is partial and in-frame only. Among tens of thousands of clones listed, around 92% were seen once. The germline V gene has CDR1 LNHDA and CDR2 SQIVND (reference sequence). This CDR3 region has 13 residues. Deletions cut 4 bases from V and 2 bases from J, with 7 bases between. This material consisted of CD4+ T cells from peripheral blood mononuclear cells, taken after pregnancy. The TCR originated in a female donor in good health, enrolled as a control in a pregnancy study. This chain links TRBV19 with TRBJ2-3, with D hard to call. CDR3 DNA sequence: TGTGCCAGTAGTACTATTACCACAGATACGCAGTATTTT. As protein: CASSTITTDTQYF.